One and the same sample provided the 9 T cell receptor beta chains below, sequenced in a study of long-term antiretroviral therapy in people with HIV. This was the immunoSEQ v3.0 assay at survey level. The table came from immunoSEQ multiplex PCR; TCRdb's copy has only in-frame clones and leaves some out. The sample holds 10,000 to 15,000 clones, around 77% seen once. Sample: unsorted PBMCs, taken 1.3 years after starting antiretroviral therapy. The receptor source for this set is a woman under 30 with HIV.

The chain is built from TRBV6-6 and TRBJ1-1; D is undetermined. V lost 6 bases and J 2 bases, leaving 13 bases between the germline ends. The length of the CDR3 is 14 residues. Germline values: CDR1 MNHNY, CDR2 SVGAGI (reference sequence). The CDR3: CASSTGQENTEAFF. In nucleotides, the CDR3 is TGTGCCAGCAGCACCGGGCAGGAAAACACTGAAGCTTTCTTT.

The chain combines TRBV19 with TRBJ1-2; TRBD1 is a possible D gene (6 bases). V was trimmed by 10 bases and J by 4 bases, leaving 13 bases between them. Germline CDR1 and CDR2: LNHDA and SQIVND (reference sequence). The CDR3 has 12 amino acids. CDR3 in DNA: TGTGCCACTGGCGGGGGGGCCTATGGCTACACCTTC. It specifies CATGGGAYGYTF.

V gene TRBV29-1 combines with J gene TRBJ2-2, with 8 bases lining up with TRBD2. Germline CDR1 SQVTM, CDR2 ANQGSEA. Trimming removed 0 bases from V and 2 bases from J; junction bases left unmatched: 5. The CDR3 length is 16 residues. The DNA of the CDR3 is TGCAGCGTTGAAGATTTCACTAGCGGAAACACCGGGGAGCTGTTTTTT. Translated: CSVEDFTSGNTGELFF.

The chain has TRBV10-2 and TRBJ2-3; no reliable D call. Germline V gene data show CDR1 as WSHSY and CDR2 as SAAADI. This CDR3 spans 15 amino acids. Trimming removed 4 bases from V and 3 bases from J, with 14 bases in between. CDR3 in amino acids: CASSATRHGTDTQYF. CDR3 nucleotides: TGCGCCAGCAGTGCTACCAGACATGGAACAGATACGCAGTATTTT.

This clone was detected once. V usage is TRBV4-3 and J usage is TRBJ2-2; 8 nucleotides match TRBD1. CDR1 and CDR2 (germline): LGHNA, YSLEER. CDR3 size: 16 residues. V shed 0 bases and J 1 base; nucleotides not matched to a gene: 1. CDR3 bases: TGCGCCAGCAGCCAAGAAGGGACAGGGAACACCGGGGAGCTGTTTTTT. Protein sequence: CASSQEGTGNTGELFF.

The rearrangement links TRBV6-1 to TRBJ2-5, with 8 bases that match TRBD1. With 7 bases clipped from V and 7 bases from J, the junction kept 14 bases outside the gene matches. The CDR3 sequence is 15 residues long. The germline CDR1 and CDR2 sequences are MNHNS and SASEGT. The CDR3 DNA reads TGTGCCAGCAAAGAAGACAGGGGCTCCCCGGGGACCCAGTACTTC. Amino acid sequence: CASKEDRGSPGTQYF.

The chain couples TRBV6-5 to TRBJ2-4; 8 bases line up with TRBD1. Germline CDR1 is MNHEY and CDR2 is SVGAGI. After removal of 6 bases from V and 8 bases from J, the junction contained 9 bases not matched to a gene. The CDR3 is made up of 14 amino acids. CDR3 region: CASSRHPDRDIQYF. CDR3 DNA sequence: TGTGCCAGCAGCCGGCACCCGGACAGGGACATTCAGTACTTC.

The J gene is TRBJ1-3, the V gene TRBV15; possible D gene TRBD1, 6 bases. Trimming left V 5 bases short and J 5 bases short, with 16 bases between. CDR3 size: 15 residues. Per the germline V gene, CDR1 is LNHNV and CDR2 is YYDKDF (reference sequence). CDR3 nucleotides: TGTGCCACCAGCCTAGGCTTAGGGGGACGAAACACCATATATTTT. This gives the protein CATSLGLGGRNTIYF.

The J gene is TRBJ2-3, the V gene TRBV2; TRBD2 is a possible D gene (5 bases). The CDR3 is 14 amino acids. The germline gives CDR1 SNHLY, CDR2 FYNNEI. V dropped 3 bases and J dropped 5 bases, with 12 bases sitting between them. The CDR3 loop is CASSDRRSGDTQYF. The DNA of the CDR3 is TGTGCCAGCAGTGATCGGAGGAGCGGAGATACGCAGTATTTT.